The present T cell receptor (beta chain) was sequenced within a study of read filtering for tumor transcriptome and immune sequencing. Background on the study: After DNase treatment, RNA was made into whole-transcriptome libraries. The study, taken as a whole, reports: Single-read clonotypes: roughly 82% of IR-seq clonotypes (around 3.5% of reads), 74.6% of RNA-seq clonotypes (approximately 49% of reads).

This CDR3 has 16 amino acids. From germline, CDR1 is WSHSY and CDR2 SAAADI. Trimming cost V 3 bases and J 0 bases, with 11 bases left between them. Of note for this clonotype: Its antigen remains unidentified. A clone one base away is much larger, so this may be a read error.

This library used approximately 0.4 ug RNA and molecular barcoded adaptors spanning alpha/delta and beta/gamma chains. One entry per CDR3 protein, called by TCRdb with MiXCR from the reads. Seen here are over 15,000 distinct CDR3 sequences, roughly a fifth observed once, and the top ten hold around 24%. V is TRBV10-2 and J is TRBJ2-2; D is uncertain. This TCR was recovered from a donor aged 40 or older with multiple myeloma. What was sequenced was a population of CD138-negative cells sorted from bone marrow. CDR3 in amino acids: CASSDLSAANTGELFF. CDR3 in DNA: TGCGCCAGCAGTGATTTAAGTGCTGCGAACACCGGGGAGCTGTTTTTT.